This T cell receptor (beta chain) was sequenced during a study of shared clonotypes between healthy human individuals. This CDR3 has 15 residues. Trimming cost V 4 bases and J 4 bases, with 15 bases left between them. The V gene's germline CDR1 is SGDLS and CDR2 YYNGEE. As regards this clone: Antigen: not known.

The authors ran the assay at deep level. Each subset's genomic DNA was shared equally among a number of immunoSEQ plates. Assay: immunoSEQ multiplex PCR; the TCRdb copy retains only in-frame clones and omits some. Here the sample spans 2 million to 3 million clones, approximately 93% being singletons. Study-level points and caveats: A generally larger estimated richness was seen in naive subsets than in memory subsets. Measured sharing among donors was expected to vary with sequencing depth.

This clonotype was sampled from a man aged 18-30 years in good health. Some clones in this sample may be carry-over from other donors' samples. The sequencing input was naive CD4+ T cells from PBMCs. Subset reported: CD45RA+ positively selected. The chain combines TRBV9 with TRBJ1-5; D possibly corresponds to TRBD1 (6 bases). CDR3: CASSQSGTQNQPQHF. The CDR3 DNA reads as TGTGCCAGCAGCCAATCCGGGACACAAAATCAGCCCCAGCATTTT.